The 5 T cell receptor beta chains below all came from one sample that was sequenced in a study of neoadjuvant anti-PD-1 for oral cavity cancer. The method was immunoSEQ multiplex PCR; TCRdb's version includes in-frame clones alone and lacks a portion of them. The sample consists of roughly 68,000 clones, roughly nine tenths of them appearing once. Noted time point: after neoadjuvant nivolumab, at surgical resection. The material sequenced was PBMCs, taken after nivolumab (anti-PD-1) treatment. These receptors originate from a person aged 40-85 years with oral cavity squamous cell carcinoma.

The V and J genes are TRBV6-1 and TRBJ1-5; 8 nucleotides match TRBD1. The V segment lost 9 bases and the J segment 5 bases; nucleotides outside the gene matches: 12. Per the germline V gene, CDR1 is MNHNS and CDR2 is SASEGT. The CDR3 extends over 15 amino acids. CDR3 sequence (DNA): TGTGCCAGTAAAGCAGGGGGCGCCGGGTATCAGCCCCAGCATTTT. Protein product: CASKAGGAGYQPQHF.

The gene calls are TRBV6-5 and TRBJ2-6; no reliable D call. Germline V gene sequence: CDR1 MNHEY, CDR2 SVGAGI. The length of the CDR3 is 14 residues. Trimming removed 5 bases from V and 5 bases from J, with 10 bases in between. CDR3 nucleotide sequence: TGTGCCAGCAGTCTTGACAAATGGGCCAACGTCCTGACTTTC. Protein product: CASSLDKWANVLTF.

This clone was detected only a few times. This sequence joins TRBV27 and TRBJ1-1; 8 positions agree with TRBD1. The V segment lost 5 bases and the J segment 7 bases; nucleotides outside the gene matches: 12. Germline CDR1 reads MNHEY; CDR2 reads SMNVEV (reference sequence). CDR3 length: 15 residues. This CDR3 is CASSLSRAGGGEAFF. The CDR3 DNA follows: TGTGCCAGCAGTCTCAGCCGGGCAGGGGGCGGTGAAGCTTTCTTT.

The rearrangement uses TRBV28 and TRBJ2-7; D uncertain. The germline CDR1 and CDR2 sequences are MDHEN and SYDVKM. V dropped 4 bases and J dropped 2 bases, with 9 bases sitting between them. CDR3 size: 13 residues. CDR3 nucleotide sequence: TGTGCCAGCAGTTCCAGGCCCGCCTACGAGCAGTACTTC. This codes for CASSSRPAYEQYF. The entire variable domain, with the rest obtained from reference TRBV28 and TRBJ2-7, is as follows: DVKVTQSSRYLVKRTGEKVFLECVQDMDHENMFWYRQDPGLGLRLIYFSYDVKMKEKGDIPEGYSVSREKKERFSLILESASTNQTSMYLCASSSRPAYEQYFGPGTRLTVT.

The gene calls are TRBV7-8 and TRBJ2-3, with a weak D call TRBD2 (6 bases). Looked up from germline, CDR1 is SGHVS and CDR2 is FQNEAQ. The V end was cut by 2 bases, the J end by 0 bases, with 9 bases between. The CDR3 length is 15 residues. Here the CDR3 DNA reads TGTGCCAGCAGCTTACGCGGGATCAGCACAGATACGCAGTATTTT. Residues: CASSLRGISTDTQYF.